This TCR beta chain originates from a study of regulatory T cells in long-lasting Graves disease. Arm-PCR with iRepertoire HTBI primers amplified the CDR3 regions for these TCR beta libraries. TCRdb fed the multiplex PCR reads into MiXCR, producing one record per CDR3 protein. The sample lists around 460,000 distinct CDR3 sequences; about 15% were seen once. The time point denotes: newly diagnosed GD, antithyroid drugs for less than 3 months. From PBMCs, RNA was extracted and then used to make the TCR library. Approximately 9-milliliter peripheral blood samples went into EDTA tubes. This sample was shared with a second study, whose subject was T cells in Graves' hyperthyroidism and ophthalmopathy.

The source of this sequence is a woman between 50 and 59 years old with Graves disease. Sequenced here: peripheral blood mononuclear cells (PBMCs), sampled at new diagnosis, from a patient treated with antithyroid drugs.

The CDR3: CASSTNGGEQYF. In DNA form, the CDR3 reads TGCGCCAGCAGCACAAACGGGGGAGAGCAGTACTTC. V is TRBV5-1 and J is TRBJ2-7, with a weak D call TRBD2 (6 bases). CDR1 is SGHRS and CDR2 is YFSETQ in the germline V gene. Between the trimmed V and J ends, which lost 4 bases and 7 bases, there was a span of 12 bases. This CDR3 contains 12 residues.